This is a list of T cell receptor beta chains from one sample in a study of CXCR3-negative and CXCR3-positive naive CD8 T cells. TCRdb re-analyzed the 5' RACE reads; it lists each CDR3 protein once, without DNA. Recorded for this sample: 130,000 to 150,000 distinct CDR3 sequences. The specimen was naive CXCR3+ CD8+ T cells from blood. All receptors come from a human donor in good health. Some clones in this sample may be carry-over from other donors' samples. The CDR3 runs from the conserved cysteine through the conserved F or W.

J: TRBJ2-7; V: TRBV7-9; CDR3: CASSSGPGYEQYF
J: TRBJ2-7; V: TRBV9; CDR3: CANNPGGGLDYEQFF
J: TRBJ1-6; V: TRBV7-9; CDR3: CASSPWTDNSPLHF
J: TRBJ2-7; V: TRBV27; CDR3: CASSPPTGGSYEQYF
J: TRBJ1-1; V: TRBV27; CDR3: CASSSLGGLNTEAFF
J: TRBJ1-1; V: TRBV27; CDR3: CASGGFGYDTEASF
J: TRBJ2-2; V: TRBV9; CDR3: CASSVESGTGELFF
J: TRBJ2-1; V: TRBV7-6; CDR3: CASSQTPSGRGYEQFF
J: TRBJ2-2; V: TRBV20-1; CDR3: CSALTQQPKPENTGELFF
J: TRBJ2-5; V: TRBV12-3/TRBV12-4; CDR3: CASSHPTSLQETQYF
J: TRBJ2-5; V: TRBV29-1; CDR3: CSVSTTWTGTQYF
J: TRBJ1-1; V: TRBV11-2; CDR3: CASRTMGDAEAFF
J: TRBJ2-1; V: TRBV6-4; CDR3: CASSRQASSYNEQFF
J: TRBJ2-2; V: TRBV7-8; CDR3: CASSLSGGDTGELFF
J: TRBJ2-3; V: TRBV28; CDR3: CASSPSLTVAMGADTQYF
J: TRBJ2-5; V: TRBV20-1; CDR3: CSAPTPETGAFGETQYF
J: TRBJ2-7; V: TRBV28; CDR3: CASSSPYRGRINEQYF
J: TRBJ2-3; V: TRBV27; CDR3: CASSPSGLAGVIDTQYF
J: TRBJ2-7; V: TRBV7-9; CDR3: CASSGGGGANHEQYF
J: TRBJ1-1; V: TRBV7-3; CDR3: CASSLLPGDGAAFF
J: TRBJ2-1; V: TRBV6-2/TRBV6-3; CDR3: CASSYSEDSSYNEQFF
J: TRBJ1-6; V: TRBV12-3/TRBV12-4; CDR3: CASSPSGNSPLHF
J: TRBJ2-1; V: TRBV5-1; CDR3: CASSHSAGTSGGNEQFF
J: TRBJ1-5; V: TRBV7-2; CDR3: CASSLETVTNSNQPQHF